Listed below are T cell receptor beta chains from one sample, sequenced in a study of blood T cells in healthy people across ages. A single record per CDR3 protein comes from TCRdb applying MiXCR to the 5' RACE reads. This table holds fewer than 950,000 distinct CDR3 sequences, 35% to 40% found once. Sequencing input: blood. The receptors were gathered from a man in his late teens or twenties in good health. Both conserved end residues are part of each CDR3. The D gene is left open where the match is weak. Size is stated for part of the rows, as once, few or many counts, or as a class when the clone is expanded.

many	TRBJ2-5	TRBD2	TRBV20-1	TGCAGTGCTAGAGATTGGGCTAGCGGATTAAAGAAAGAGACCCAGTACTTC	CSARDWASGLKKETQYF
NA	TRBJ2-5	NA	TRBV14	TGTGCCAGCGGTATGAGTGGCCAAGAGACCCAGTACTTC	CASGMSGQETQYF
few	TRBJ2-1	TRBD2	TRBV6-2/TRBV6-3	TGTGCCAGCACCGATCCGAGGGAGGGGCGAGACAATGAGCAGTTCTTC	CASTDPREGRDNEQFF
many	TRBJ2-1	TRBD2	TRBV20-1	TGCAGTGCTAGAGATAACGGGCTAGCGGTTACCTACAATGAGCAGTTCTTC	CSARDNGLAVTYNEQFF
few	TRBJ1-2	NA	TRBV3-1	TGTGCCAGCAGCCTGGGGACCGAATTCTATGGCTACACCTTC	CASSLGTEFYGYTF
once	TRBJ2-2	NA	TRBV7-9	TGTGCCAGCAGCGTAGTCTCAGCGGAGCTGTTTTTT	CASSVVSAELFF
NA	TRBJ2-1	TRBD1	TRBV20-1	TGCAGTGCGTTCAGGACAGGGAGGAATGAGCAGTTCTTC	CSAFRTGRNEQFF
NA	TRBJ1-5	NA	TRBV15	TGTGCCACCAGCAGAGATCTGGGTAGCAATCAGCCCCAGCATTTT	CATSRDLGSNQPQHF
few	TRBJ1-1	NA	TRBV29-1	TGCAGCGTCACATACCCTTTCAAACTTGAAGCTTTCTTT	CSVTYPFKLEAFF
NA	TRBJ2-7	TRBD2	TRBV5-1	TGCGCCAGCAGCTTGGGCCGGATAGCGGGCCCCTCCTACGAGCAGTACTTC	CASSLGRIAGPSYEQYF
few	TRBJ2-3	NA	TRBV30	TGTGCCTGGAGTGTCACGGGAGATACGCAGTATTTT	CAWSVTGDTQYF
many	TRBJ1-4	NA	TRBV29-1	TGCAGCGTTGATCTCCAGGGTCGGGGTGAAAAACTGTTTTTT	CSVDLQGRGEKLFF
NA	TRBJ2-7	NA	TRBV12-3/TRBV12-4	TGTGCCAGCAGTTTCGACAGTCGCACCTACAATGAGCAGTACTTC	CASSFDSRTYNEQYF
few	TRBJ1-5	NA	TRBV7-6	TGTGCCAGCAGCCCGTCGGGGCAGGGCAATCAGCCCCAGCATTTT	CASSPSGQGNQPQHF
many	TRBJ1-5	NA	TRBV10-3	TGTGCCATCAGAGACGACATTAGCAATCAGCCCCAGCATTTT	CAIRDDISNQPQHF
NA	TRBJ2-7	NA	TRBV20-1	TGCAGTGCATATTCAGGCTACAATGAGCAGTACTTC	CSAYSGYNEQYF
few	TRBJ1-6	NA	TRBV27	TGTGCCAGCAGTTTATCCACAGGGAGCTCCTATAATTCACCCCTCCACTTT	CASSLSTGSSYNSPLHF
many	TRBJ2-3	TRBD1	TRBV29-1	TGCAGCGCCTTCGGACAGGGTAGGCAAGATACGCAGTATTTT	CSAFGQGRQDTQYF
NA	TRBJ2-1	TRBD2	TRBV20-1	TGCAGTGCTAGTCCCGTCGGGCTAGCGGAGAATGAGCAGTACTTT	CSASPVGLAENEQYF
few	TRBJ2-2	NA	TRBV7-2	TGTGCCAGCAGTCAAGTGAGCTTAGGGGAGCTGTTTTTT	CASSQVSLGELFF
few	TRBJ2-5	NA	TRBV3-1	TGTGCCAGCAGCCAAGATACTAGGAGGCCAGAGACCCAGTACTTC	CASSQDTRRPETQYF
few	TRBJ2-1	TRBD2	TRBV28	TGTGCCAGCAGTCCTTCAGGGGGACTAGCAGGGTTCTTC	CASSPSGGLAGFF
NA	TRBJ2-5	TRBD1	TRBV20-1	TGCAGTGCTAGAGATGCATTGACAGGGCTGAAAGAGACCCAGTACTTC	CSARDALTGLKETQYF